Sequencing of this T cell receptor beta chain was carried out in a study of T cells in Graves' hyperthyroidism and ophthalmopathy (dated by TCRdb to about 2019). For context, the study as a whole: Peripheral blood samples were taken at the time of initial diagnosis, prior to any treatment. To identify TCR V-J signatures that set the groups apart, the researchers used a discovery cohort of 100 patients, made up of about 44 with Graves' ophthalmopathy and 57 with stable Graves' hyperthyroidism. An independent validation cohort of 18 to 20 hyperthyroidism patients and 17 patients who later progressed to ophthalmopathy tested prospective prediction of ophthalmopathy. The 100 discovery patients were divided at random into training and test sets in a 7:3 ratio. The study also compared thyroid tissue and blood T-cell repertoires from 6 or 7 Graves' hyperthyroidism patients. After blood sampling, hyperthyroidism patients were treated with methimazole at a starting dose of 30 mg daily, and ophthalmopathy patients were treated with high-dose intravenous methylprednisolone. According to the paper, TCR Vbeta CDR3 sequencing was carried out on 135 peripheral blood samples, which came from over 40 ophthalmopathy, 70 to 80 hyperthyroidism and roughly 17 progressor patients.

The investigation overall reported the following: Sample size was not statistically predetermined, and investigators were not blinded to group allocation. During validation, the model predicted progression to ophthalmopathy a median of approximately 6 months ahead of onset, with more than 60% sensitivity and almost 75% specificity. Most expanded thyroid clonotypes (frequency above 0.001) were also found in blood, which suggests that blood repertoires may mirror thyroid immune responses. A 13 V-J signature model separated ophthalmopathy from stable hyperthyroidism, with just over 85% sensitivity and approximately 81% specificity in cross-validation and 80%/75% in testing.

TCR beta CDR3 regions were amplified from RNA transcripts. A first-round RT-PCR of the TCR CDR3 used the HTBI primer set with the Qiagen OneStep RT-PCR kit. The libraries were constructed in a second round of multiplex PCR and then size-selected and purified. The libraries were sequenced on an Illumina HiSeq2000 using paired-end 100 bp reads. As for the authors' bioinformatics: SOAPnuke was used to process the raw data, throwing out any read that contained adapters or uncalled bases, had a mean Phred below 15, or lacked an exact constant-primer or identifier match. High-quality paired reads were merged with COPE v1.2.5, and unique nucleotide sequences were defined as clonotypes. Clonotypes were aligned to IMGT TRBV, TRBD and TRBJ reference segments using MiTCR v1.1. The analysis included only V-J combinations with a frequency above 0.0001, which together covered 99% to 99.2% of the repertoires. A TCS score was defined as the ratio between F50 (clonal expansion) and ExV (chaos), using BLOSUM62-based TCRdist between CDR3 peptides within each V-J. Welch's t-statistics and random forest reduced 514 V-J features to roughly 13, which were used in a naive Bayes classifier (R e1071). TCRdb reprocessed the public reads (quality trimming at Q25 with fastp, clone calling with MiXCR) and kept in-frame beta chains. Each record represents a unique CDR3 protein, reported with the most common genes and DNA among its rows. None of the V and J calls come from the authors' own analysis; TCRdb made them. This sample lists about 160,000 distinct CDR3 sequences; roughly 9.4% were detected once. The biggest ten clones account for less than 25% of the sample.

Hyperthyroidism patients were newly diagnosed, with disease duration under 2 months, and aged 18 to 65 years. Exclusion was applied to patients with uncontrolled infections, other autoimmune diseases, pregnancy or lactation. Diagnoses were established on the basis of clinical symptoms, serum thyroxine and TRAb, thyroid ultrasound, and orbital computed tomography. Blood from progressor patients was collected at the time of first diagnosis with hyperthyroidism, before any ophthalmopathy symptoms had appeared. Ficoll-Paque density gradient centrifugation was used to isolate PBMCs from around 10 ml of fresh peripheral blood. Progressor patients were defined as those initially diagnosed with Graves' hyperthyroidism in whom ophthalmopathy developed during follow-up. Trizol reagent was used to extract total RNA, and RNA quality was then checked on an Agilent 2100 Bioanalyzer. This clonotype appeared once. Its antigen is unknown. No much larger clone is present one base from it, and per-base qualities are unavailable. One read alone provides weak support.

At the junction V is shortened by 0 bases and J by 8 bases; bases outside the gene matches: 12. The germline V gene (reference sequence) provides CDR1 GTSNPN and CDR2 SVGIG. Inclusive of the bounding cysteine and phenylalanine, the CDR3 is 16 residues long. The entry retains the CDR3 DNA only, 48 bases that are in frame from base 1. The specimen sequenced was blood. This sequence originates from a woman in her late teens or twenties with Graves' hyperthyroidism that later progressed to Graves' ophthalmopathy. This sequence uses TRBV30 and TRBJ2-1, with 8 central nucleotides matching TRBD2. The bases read TGTGCCTGGAGTGTACCGGGACTAGATAATTTCCATGAGCAGTTCTTC. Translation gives CAWSVPGLDNFHEQFF.